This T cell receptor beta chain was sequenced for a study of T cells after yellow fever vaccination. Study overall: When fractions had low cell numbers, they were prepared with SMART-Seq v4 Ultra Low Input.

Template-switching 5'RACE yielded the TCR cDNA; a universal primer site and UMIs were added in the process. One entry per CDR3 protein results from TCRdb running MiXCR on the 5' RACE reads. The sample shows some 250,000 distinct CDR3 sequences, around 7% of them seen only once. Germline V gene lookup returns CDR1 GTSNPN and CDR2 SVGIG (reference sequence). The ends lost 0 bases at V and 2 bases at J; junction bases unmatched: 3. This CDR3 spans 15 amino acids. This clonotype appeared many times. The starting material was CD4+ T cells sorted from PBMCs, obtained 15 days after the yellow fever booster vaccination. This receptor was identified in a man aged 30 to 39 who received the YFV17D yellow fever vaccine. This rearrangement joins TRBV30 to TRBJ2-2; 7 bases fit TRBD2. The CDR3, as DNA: TGTGCCTGGAGTGTAACTAGCGTCAACACCGGGGAGCTGTTTTTT. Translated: CAWSVTSVNTGELFF.